This section outlines one TCR beta chain sequence together with its context. The antigen is undetermined. The data belong to a study of T cells after yellow fever vaccination. Regarding the study as a whole: Clonotypes shared by both compartments, CD4 and CD8, made up a small share. The bulk population could contribute abundant contaminating clonotypes to FACS-sorted repertoires. Most primary-vaccination clones recurred post-booster (roughly 96% CD4, around 86% CD8).

TCR cDNA, made by 5'RACE template switching, carried an added universal primer site and UMIs. Each CDR3 protein gets one entry after TCRdb re-called the 5' RACE reads with MiXCR. In the table there are about 300,000 distinct CDR3 sequences, under 9% of which are singletons. The germline V and J ends were trimmed by 5 bases and 3 bases, with 11 bases remaining between them. The CDR3 totals 13 residues. The sequence was obtained from a man younger than 35 who received the YFV17D yellow fever vaccine. The starting material was CD4+ T cells sorted from PBMCs, obtained 5 days after the yellow fever booster vaccination. V gene TRBV12-3 or TRBV12-4 combines with J gene TRBJ2-7; D not certain. The CDR3 DNA follows: TGTGCCAGCAGTACCTTGTGGAGCTACGAGCAGTACTTC. This gives the protein CASSTLWSYEQYF.